This TCR beta chain was retrieved from a study of blood T cell repertoires in COVID-19. The trim removed 1 base at V and 4 bases at J, leaving 5 bases unmatched. The CDR3 totals 15 residues. CDR1 is MGHRA and CDR2 is YSYEKL in the germline V gene. Using immunoSEQ multiplex PCR, the repertoire was profiled, and TCRdb retains in-frame clones only, with some absent. The table records around 190,000 clones, about 84% of them present only once. The chain uses TRBV4-1 and TRBJ1-1; TRBD1 agrees at 8 bases. The source of this sequence is a human donor in a cohort sampled during active COVID-19. Source material: peripheral blood. The CDR3 protein is CASSQGQGTTTEAFF. In DNA, the CDR3 is TGCGCCAGCAGCCAAGGACAGGGGACCACCACTGAAGCTTTCTTT.